This T cell receptor (beta chain) stems from a study of OX40 agonist ivuxolimab in advanced cancers. Comment on this clone: Its target is not known.

Study-wide results and caveats: Certain nonresponding patients likewise had low normalized T-cell clonal expansion.

At cycle 4 day 1, cycle 7 day 1, and baseline, blood was sampled. The CDR3 is made up of 13 amino acids. Germline CDR1 MNHEY, CDR2 SMNVEV (reference sequence). Deletions cut 4 bases from V and 8 bases from J, with 14 bases between. Generated by immunoSEQ multiplex PCR, the TCRdb table keeps only in-frame clones and is missing some. The sample lists roughly 13,000 clones; 76% were seen once. The sequence came from an adult with an advanced solid tumor such as melanoma, head and neck, liver or kidney cancer. This specimen was CD4+ or CD8+ T cells sorted from blood, taken in a trial of the OX40 agonist ivuxolimab. The chain is built from TRBV27 and TRBJ1-2; D unclear. CDR3 residues: CASSSEDIPGYTF. Here the CDR3 DNA reads TGTGCCAGCAGTTCCGAAGATATTCCCGGCTACACCTTC.